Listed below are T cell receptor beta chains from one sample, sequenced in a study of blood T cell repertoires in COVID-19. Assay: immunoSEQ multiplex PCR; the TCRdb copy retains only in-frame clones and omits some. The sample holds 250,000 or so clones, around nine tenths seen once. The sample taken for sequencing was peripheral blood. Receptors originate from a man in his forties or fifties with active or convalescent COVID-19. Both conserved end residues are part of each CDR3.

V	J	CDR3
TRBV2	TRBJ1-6	CASAGTDNSPLHF
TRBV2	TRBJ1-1	CAGQGDTEAFF
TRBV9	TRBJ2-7	CASSVGNRLDEQYF
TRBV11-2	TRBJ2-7	CASSSDYSYEQYF
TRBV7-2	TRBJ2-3	CASSPNSGSTDTQYF
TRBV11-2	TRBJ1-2	CASSFGSGDYGYTF
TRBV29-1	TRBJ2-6	CSVEEDGTSAHGSGANVLTF
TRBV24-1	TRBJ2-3	CATSDLAGVTDTQYF
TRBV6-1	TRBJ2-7	CASSDPSSASGSYEQYF
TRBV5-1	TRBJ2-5	CASSTSGLAGNQETQYF
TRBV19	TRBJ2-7	CASSSASGSLGEQYF
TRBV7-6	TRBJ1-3	CASSLGPSVGGNTIYF
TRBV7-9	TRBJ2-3	CASNTGIVTDTQYF
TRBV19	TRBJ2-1	CASSINRGSLDNEQFF
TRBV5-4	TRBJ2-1	CASSFSGGSYNEQFF
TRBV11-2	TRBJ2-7	CASSALAGGSDEQYF
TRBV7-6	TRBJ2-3	CASSFEGNTDTQYF
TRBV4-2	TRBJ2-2	CASSQLQGIGELFF
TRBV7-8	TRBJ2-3	CASRPQGTDTQYF
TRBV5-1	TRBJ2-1	CASSLEVSGSYNEQFF
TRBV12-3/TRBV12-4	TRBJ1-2	CASVFGSYGYTF
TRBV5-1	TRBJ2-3	CASSLEGRADTQYF
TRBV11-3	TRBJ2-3	CASSPVAGSLPDTQYF
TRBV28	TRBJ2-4	CASSHLAGSEAKNIQYF
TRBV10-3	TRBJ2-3	CAIGRGVDTQYF
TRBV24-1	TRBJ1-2	CATSESGTGSLSGYTF